Shown below are 14 T cell receptor beta chains from a single sample sequenced in a study of OX40 agonist ivuxolimab in advanced cancers. The assay was immunoSEQ multiplex PCR, and TCRdb's table has in-frame clones only and misses some. The sample has 12,000 or so clones; around 66% are singletons. The sequencing used CD4+ or CD8+ T cells sorted from blood, collected in a trial of the OX40 agonist ivuxolimab. All receptors derive from an adult with an advanced solid tumor such as melanoma, head and neck, liver or kidney cancer.

The CDR3 DNA sequence: TGTGCCAGCAGCGGGGGGACTAGCGGTAACACCGGGGAGCTGTTTTTT. Protein: CASSGGTSGNTGELFF. The chain couples TRBV9 to TRBJ2-2, with TRBD2 matching 11 bases. Germline values: CDR1 SGDLS, CDR2 YYNGEE. The CDR3 runs 16 residues. V was clipped by 3 bases and J by 2 bases; unmatched bases: 3. Supplemented by reference TRBV9 and TRBJ2-2, the full variable domain reads DSGVTQTPKHLITATGQRVTLRCSPRSGDLSVYWYQQSLDQGLQFLIQYYNGEERAKGNILERFSAQQFPDLHSELNLSSLELGDSALYFCASSGGTSGNTGELFFGEGSRLTVL.

The V call is TRBV5-4, the J call TRBJ2-7; possibly TRBD1 for D (6 bases). The V end was cut by 9 bases, the J end by 0 bases, with 10 bases between. The CDR3 spans 12 residues. The germline V gene has CDR1 SGHNT and CDR2 YYREEE (reference sequence). The CDR3 bases are TGTGCCACTTGGGACAACTCCTACGAGCAGTACTTC. Translation: CATWDNSYEQYF.

The rearrangement links TRBV7-8 to TRBJ1-2; D might be TRBD1 (5 bases). Germline V CDR1 and CDR2: SGHVS, FQNEAQ. The V end lost 4 bases, the J end lost 4 bases, and 19 bases lay between the germline ends. The CDR3 runs 16 residues. CDR3 amino acids: CASSSNTPETAYGYTF. The DNA of the CDR3 is TGTGCCAGCAGCTCCAATACCCCCGAGACAGCCTATGGCTACACCTTC.

The rearrangement joins TRBV15 to TRBJ2-3, with 7 bases identical to TRBD1. After removal of 5 bases from V and 5 bases from J, the junction contained 7 bases not matched to a gene. This CDR3 is built from 14 residues. Per germline, CDR1 LNHNV and CDR2 YYDKDF (reference sequence). The CDR3 coding sequence is TGTGCCACCAGCTTTCGACAGGGCCAAGATACGCAGTATTTT. It is translated as CATSFRQGQDTQYF.

The chain is built from TRBV7-6 and TRBJ1-3, with TRBD1 matching over 8 bases. Germline-derived CDR1 and CDR2 are SGHVS and FNYEAQ. V dropped 5 bases and J dropped 0; count of bases not matched to a gene: 9. The CDR3 length is 17 residues. The CDR3 DNA reads TGTGCCAGCAGCGGACGACAGGGGCCTAGCTCTGGAAACACCATATATTTT. Its translation is CASSGRQGPSSGNTIYF.

This clone was found once. CDR3 in amino acids: CASSLSKRVQPQHF. CDR3 sequence (DNA): TGTGCCAGCAGTTTATCGAAAAGGGTGCAGCCCCAGCATTTT. The chain uses TRBV27 and TRBJ1-5; D gene uncertain. Germline CDR1 and CDR2: MNHEY and SMNVEV (reference sequence). CDR3 length: 14 amino acids. The V gene lost 0 bases and the J gene lost 7 bases, with 10 bases spanning the gap.

This clone was seen once. The rearrangement uses TRBV27 and TRBJ2-7; TRBD1 aligns across 8 bases. Germline assignment: CDR1 MNHEY and CDR2 SMNVEV (reference sequence). The junction had 6 bases not matched to a gene; V was cut back by 4 bases and J by 1 base. This CDR3 contains 15 residues. The CDR3 protein is CASSWAGQGSYEQYF. For the CDR3, the DNA is TGTGCCAGCAGTTGGGCTGGACAGGGTTCCTACGAGCAGTACTTC.

The V and J genes are TRBV4-2 and TRBJ2-3; 11 bases line up with TRBD2. V was pared by 0 bases and J by 2 bases, with 1 base of the junction left unmatched. Germline loops: CDR1 LGHNA, CDR2 YNFKEQ. The CDR3 length is 16 residues. CDR3 bases: TGTGCCAGCAGCCAAGAGGGACTAGCGGACACAGATACGCAGTATTTT. Encoded protein: CASSQEGLADTDTQYF.

The chain has TRBV16 and TRBJ1-6; possible D gene TRBD1, 5 bases. The CDR3 runs 16 residues. The ends were cut back, 1 base at V and 6 bases at J, with 13 bases in the middle. Germline V gene data show CDR1 as KGHSY and CDR2 as FQNENV. The CDR3 region is CASSQWAGGINSPLHF. CDR3 bases: TGTGCCAGCAGCCAATGGGCTGGGGGGATTAATTCACCCCTCCACTTT.

A few counts support this clone. This chain links TRBV27 with TRBJ1-4, with D possibly being TRBD1 (6 bases). The CDR3 sequence is 18 residues long. V shed 5 bases and J shed 6 bases, with 25 bases lying between them. CDR1 is MNHEY, CDR2 SMNVEV, per germline (reference sequence). CDR3 nucleotides: TGTGCCAGCAGTCCCGAGGGGGGGCGGAAAGGGGATGATGAAAAACTGTTTTTT. Residues: CASSPEGGRKGDDEKLFF.

The chain combines TRBV15 with TRBJ2-1; tentative D call: TRBD1 (5 bases). Per the germline V gene, CDR1 is LNHNV and CDR2 is YYDKDF (reference sequence). Trimming took 0 bases from V and 4 from J, leaving 13 bases between them. CDR3 length: 16 amino acids. CDR3 protein: CATSRDGAEFYNEQFF. The CDR3 DNA follows: TGTGCCACCAGCAGAGATGGGGCTGAATTTTACAATGAGCAGTTCTTC.

The rearrangement links TRBV27 to TRBJ2-4; D might be TRBD2 (6 bases). The CDR3 is 17 amino acids. Germline CDR1 and CDR2: MNHEY and SMNVEV (reference sequence). With 6 bases removed from V and 0 bases from J, the gap between germline ends came to 18 bases. CDR3 nucleotide sequence: TGTGCCAGCAGCTCACTTGTACGGGGACTAGCCAAAAACATTCAGTACTTC. Translating it yields CASSSLVRGLAKNIQYF.

The chain employs TRBV27 and TRBJ1-6; tentatively, D is TRBD1 (6 bases). There are 15 residues in the CDR3. The V end lost 5 bases, the J end lost 10 bases, and 18 bases lay between the germline ends. Germline loops: CDR1 MNHEY, CDR2 SMNVEV (reference sequence). The CDR3 DNA reads as TGTGCCAGCAGTCCCAACTGGGGGCTCAGATCACCCCTCCACTTT. Translated, it gives CASSPNWGLRSPLHF.

The chain uses TRBV28 and TRBJ1-5; 8 positions match TRBD1. The J segment lost 6 bases and the V segment lost 5 bases, leaving 6 bases of the junction unmatched. CDR3 size: 14 residues. In germline, CDR1 is MDHEN, CDR2 SYDVKM. CDR3 sequence reads: CASSPRQGIQPQHF. Here the CDR3 DNA reads TGTGCCAGCAGTCCACGACAGGGGATTCAGCCCCAGCATTTT.